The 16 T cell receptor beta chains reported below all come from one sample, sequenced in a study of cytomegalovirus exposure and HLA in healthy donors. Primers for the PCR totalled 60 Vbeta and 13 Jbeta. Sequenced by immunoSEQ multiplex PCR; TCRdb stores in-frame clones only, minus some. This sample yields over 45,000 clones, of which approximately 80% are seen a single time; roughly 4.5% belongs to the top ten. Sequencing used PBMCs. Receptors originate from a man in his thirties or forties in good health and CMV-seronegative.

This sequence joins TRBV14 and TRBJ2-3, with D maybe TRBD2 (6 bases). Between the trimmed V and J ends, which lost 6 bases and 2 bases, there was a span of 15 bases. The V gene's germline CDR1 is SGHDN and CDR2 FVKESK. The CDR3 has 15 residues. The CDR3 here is CASSPLSGPTDTQYF. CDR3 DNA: TGTGCCAGCAGTCCCTTAAGCGGGCCCACAGATACGCAGTATTTT.

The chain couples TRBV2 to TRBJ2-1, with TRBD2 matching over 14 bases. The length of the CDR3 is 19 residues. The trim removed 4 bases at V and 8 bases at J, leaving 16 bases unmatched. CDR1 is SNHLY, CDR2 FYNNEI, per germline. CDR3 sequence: CASSGILGLAGERDHEQFF. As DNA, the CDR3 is TGTGCCAGCAGTGGGATCTTGGGACTAGCGGGAGAAAGGGACCATGAGCAGTTCTTC.

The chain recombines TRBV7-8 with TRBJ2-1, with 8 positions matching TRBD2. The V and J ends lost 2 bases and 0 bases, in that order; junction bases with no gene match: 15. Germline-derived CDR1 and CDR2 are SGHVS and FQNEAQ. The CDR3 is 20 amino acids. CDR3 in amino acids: CASSLPRGERGPSSYNEQFF. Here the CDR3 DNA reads TGTGCCAGCAGCTTACCCCGAGGAGAGCGGGGGCCGAGCTCCTACAATGAGCAGTTCTTC.

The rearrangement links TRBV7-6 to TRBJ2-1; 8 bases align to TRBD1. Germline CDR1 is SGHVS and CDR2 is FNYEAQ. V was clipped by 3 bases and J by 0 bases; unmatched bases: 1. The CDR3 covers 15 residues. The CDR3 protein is CASSFDRGSYNEQFF. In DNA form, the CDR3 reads TGTGCCAGCAGCTTCGACAGGGGCTCCTACAATGAGCAGTTCTTC.

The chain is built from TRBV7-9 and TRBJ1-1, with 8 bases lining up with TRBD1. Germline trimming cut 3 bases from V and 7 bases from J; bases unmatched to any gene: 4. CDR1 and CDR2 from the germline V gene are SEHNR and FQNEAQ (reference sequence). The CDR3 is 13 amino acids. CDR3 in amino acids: CASSLVRGHEAFF. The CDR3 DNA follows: TGTGCCAGCAGCTTGGTCAGGGGGCATGAAGCTTTCTTT.

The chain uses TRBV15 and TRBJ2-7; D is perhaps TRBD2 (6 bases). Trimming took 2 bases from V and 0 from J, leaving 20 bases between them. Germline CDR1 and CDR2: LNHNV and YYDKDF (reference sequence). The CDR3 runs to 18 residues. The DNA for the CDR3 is TGTGCCACCAGCAGACCCTATGTAACGCGGGGAGCCTCCTACGAGCAGTACTTC. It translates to CATSRPYVTRGASYEQYF.

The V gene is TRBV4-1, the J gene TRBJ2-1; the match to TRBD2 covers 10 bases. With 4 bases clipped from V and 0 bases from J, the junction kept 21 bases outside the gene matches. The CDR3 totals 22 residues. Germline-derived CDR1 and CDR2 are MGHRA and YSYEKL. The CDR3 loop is CASSPVVAGGRGEAGSYNEQFF. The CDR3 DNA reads TGCGCCAGCAGCCCCGTGGTAGCGGGGGGCCGGGGCGAAGCGGGCTCCTACAATGAGCAGTTCTTC.

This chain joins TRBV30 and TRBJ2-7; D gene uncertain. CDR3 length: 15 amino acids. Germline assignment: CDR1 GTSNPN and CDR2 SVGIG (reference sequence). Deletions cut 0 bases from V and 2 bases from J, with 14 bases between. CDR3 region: CAWSVVRPGTYEQYF. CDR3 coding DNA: TGTGCCTGGAGTGTAGTCCGGCCAGGAACCTACGAGCAGTACTTC.

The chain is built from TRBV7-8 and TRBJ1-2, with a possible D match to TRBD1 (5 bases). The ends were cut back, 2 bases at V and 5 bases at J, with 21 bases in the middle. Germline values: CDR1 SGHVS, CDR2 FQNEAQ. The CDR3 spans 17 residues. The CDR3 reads CASSLPITQLGGYGYTF. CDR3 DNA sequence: TGTGCCAGCAGCTTACCTATAACCCAACTGGGGGGATATGGCTACACCTTC.

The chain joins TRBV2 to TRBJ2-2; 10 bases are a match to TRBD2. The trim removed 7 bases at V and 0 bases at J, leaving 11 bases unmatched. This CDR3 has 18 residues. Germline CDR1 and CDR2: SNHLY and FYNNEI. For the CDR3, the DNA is TGTGCCAGCACCAGCGGGGGGGCGGTAATGGCGAACACCGGGGAGCTGTTTTTT. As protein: CASTSGGAVMANTGELFF.

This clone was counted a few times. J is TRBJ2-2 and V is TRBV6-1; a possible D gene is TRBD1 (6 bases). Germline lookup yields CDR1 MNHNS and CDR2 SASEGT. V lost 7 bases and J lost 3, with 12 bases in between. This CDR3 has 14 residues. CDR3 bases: TGTGCCAGCACTGGACAGACAGACACCGGGGAGCTGTTTTTT. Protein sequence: CASTGQTDTGELFF.

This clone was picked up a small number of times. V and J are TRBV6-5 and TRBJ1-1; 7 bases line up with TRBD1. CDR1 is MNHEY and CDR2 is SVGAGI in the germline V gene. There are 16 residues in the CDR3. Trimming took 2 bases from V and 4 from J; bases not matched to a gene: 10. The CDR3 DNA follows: TGTGCCAGCAGTTACAGGGGGACTCCAGGGGGCACTGAAGCTTTCTTT. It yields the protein CASSYRGTPGGTEAFF.

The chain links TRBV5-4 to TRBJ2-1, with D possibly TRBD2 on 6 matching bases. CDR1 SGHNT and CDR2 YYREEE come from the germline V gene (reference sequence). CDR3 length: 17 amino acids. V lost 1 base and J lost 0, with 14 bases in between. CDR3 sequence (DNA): TGTGCCAGCAGCTTGAGGACTACCGGGAGCTCCTACAATGAGCAGTTCTTC. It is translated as CASSLRTTGSSYNEQFF.

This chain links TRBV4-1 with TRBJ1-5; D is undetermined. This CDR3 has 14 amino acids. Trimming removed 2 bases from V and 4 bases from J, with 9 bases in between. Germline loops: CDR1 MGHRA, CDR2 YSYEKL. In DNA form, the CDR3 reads TGCGCCAGCAGCCAACATACAGCAAATCAGCCCCAGCATTTT. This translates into CASSQHTANQPQHF.

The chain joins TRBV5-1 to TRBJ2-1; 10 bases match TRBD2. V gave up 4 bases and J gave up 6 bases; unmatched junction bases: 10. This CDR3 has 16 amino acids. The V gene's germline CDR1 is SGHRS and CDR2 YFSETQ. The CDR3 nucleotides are TGCGCCAGCAGCCTCTGGCCAGCGGGAGGGGGCAATGAGCAGTTCTTC. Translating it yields CASSLWPAGGGNEQFF.

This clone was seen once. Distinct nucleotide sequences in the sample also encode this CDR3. CDR3 bases: TGTGCCAGCAGCCCGTCTGGGGGGACAGATACGCAGTATTTT. Translated, it gives CASSPSGGTDTQYF. This chain joins TRBV7-6 and TRBJ2-3, with D possibly TRBD2 on 6 matching bases. V gave up 5 bases and J gave up 3 bases, with 12 bases separating them. The CDR3 contains 14 residues. Germline values: CDR1 SGHVS, CDR2 FNYEAQ.